This TCR beta chain appears in the sequencing data of a study of blood T cell repertoires in COVID-19. The overall study: The analysed material was cDNA or gDNA that came from T cells, B-cell-depleted T cells, or PBMCs.

The CDR3 covers 15 residues. The germline CDR1 and CDR2 sequences are SGHDN and FVKESK. The junction had 9 bases not matched to a gene; V was cut back by 4 bases and J by 9 bases. Authors' data handling: For nucleated cells, counts were estimated from reference gene primer amplification. Assay used: immunoSEQ multiplex PCR; TCRdb lists only in-frame clones, some missing. The V and J calls and clone size are taken from that table; D and trimming were inferred from the DNA. The top ten hold roughly 3.1% of the sample, which has around 250,000 clones, around 82% seen once. The V call is TRBV14, the J call TRBJ2-1; TRBD1 matches 10 bases. The specimen sequenced was peripheral blood. The sequence derives from a woman aged 18-29 years with acute or convalescent COVID-19. The CDR3 loop reads CASSLTGGSLSEQFF. The CDR3 DNA reads TGTGCCAGCAGCCTGACAGGGGGCTCTCTCAGTGAGCAGTTCTTC.